A selection of T cell receptor beta chains follows, all from one sample in a study of control samples from healthy donors and cancer patients. TCRdb's table, derived via immunoSEQ multiplex PCR, lists solely in-frame clones and lacks some. The repertoire holds fewer than 150,000 clones, with 80% to 95% as singletons. Sequencing was carried out using blood. The receptors here all came from a man younger than 35 in good health. The CDR3 runs from the conserved cysteine through the conserved F or W. Each record gives: J gene, clone size, V gene, D gene, CDR3 protein, CDR3 DNA. The D gene is left open where the match is weak. Some rows have no size entry. The others give once, few or many, or a class for an expanded clone.

TRBJ1-4 - TRBV2 - CASSDRESSEKLFF TGTGCCAGCAGTGACCGGGAGAGTTCTGAAAAACTGTTTTTT
TRBJ1-2 - TRBV12-3/TRBV12-4 TRBD1 CASSSQGANGYTF TGTGCCAGCAGTTCCCAGGGGGCAAATGGCTACACCTTC
TRBJ2-7 - TRBV4-1 - CASSQAPGDTYEQYF TGCGCCAGCAGCCAAGCTCCGGGAGATACCTACGAGCAGTACTTC
TRBJ2-3 - TRBV5-1 TRBD1 CASSLDAHRGGTDTQYF TGCGCCAGCAGCTTGGACGCCCACAGGGGAGGCACAGATACGCAGTATTTT
TRBJ1-5 - TRBV19 - CASSDTGQPQHF TGTGCCAGTAGTGATACAGGGCAGCCCCAGCATTTT
TRBJ1-2 - TRBV5-4 - CASSPGGLRTVGYTF TGTGCCAGCAGCCCTGGGGGCCTAAGGACGGTTGGCTACACCTTC
TRBJ2-5 once TRBV2 - CASKVGTHKETQYF TGTGCCAGCAAGGTCGGGACACATAAAGAGACCCAGTACTTC
TRBJ1-1 - TRBV18 TRBD1 CASSLHIPGQGAYTEAFF TGTGCCAGCTCACTGCATATTCCGGGACAGGGGGCTTACACTGAAGCTTTCTTT
TRBJ1-1 once TRBV5-1 - CASSPNSWGSNEAFF TGCGCCAGCAGCCCGAACTCGTGGGGATCTAATGAAGCTTTCTTT
TRBJ1-5 - TRBV6-1 - CASSASVVQRNQPQHF TGTGCCAGCAGTGCGTCTGTCGTGCAGAGAAATCAGCCCCAGCATTTT